Detailed here is one T cell receptor beta chain. The V gene lost 6 bases and the J gene lost 6 bases, with 12 bases spanning the gap. This CDR3 comprises 11 residues. Germline-derived CDR1 and CDR2 are DFQATT and SNEGSKA (reference sequence). This sample was included in a study of Tregs in tolerant kidney transplant recipients. TCRdb's copy holds only in-frame clones and misses some; the assay was immunoSEQ multiplex PCR. The sample yields tens of thousands of clones, 98% seen once. The rearrangement uses TRBV20-1 and TRBJ2-7; tentative D call: TRBD2 (6 bases). Sequenced here: CD4+ T cells from blood, sampled before the transplant. This receptor was taken from a human donor who received a combined kidney and bone marrow transplant. The CDR3 is CSAPRGAEQYF. As DNA, the CDR3 is TGCAGTGCCCCCCGCGGGGCCGAGCAGTACTTC.